Listed below are T cell receptor beta chains from one sample, sequenced in a study of cytomegalovirus exposure and HLA in healthy donors. Clones were read by immunoSEQ multiplex PCR, and TCRdb kept only the in-frame ones, dropping some. The sample has approximately 200,000 clones, 79% seen once. Sequenced sample: PBMCs. These receptors came from a girl between 5 and 17 years old in good health and CMV-seropositive. Both conserved end residues are part of each CDR3. A D gene is named only where the DNA matches it firmly. Clone size is stated in some rows and not others, as once, few, many or a class when expanded.

.	.	TRBJ2-1	TRBV7-2	TGTGCCAGCAGCTTAGCCTCGCACTATCCACAACAATCCTCCTACAATGAGCAGTTCTTC	CASSLASHYPQQSSYNEQFF
few	.	TRBJ2-7	TRBV27	TGTGCCAGCAGTTTATGGGGGGGGGCTCTTCCGGGCCCCTACGAGCAGTACTTC	CASSLWGGALPGPYEQYF
.	TRBD1	TRBJ2-1	TRBV10-3	TGTGCCACTCAGGGGGCGCAGTATGAGCAGTTCTTC	CATQGAQYEQFF
few	TRBD2	TRBJ2-1	TRBV5-1	TGCGCCAGCAGCTTGGCACTAGCGGGGGGCAATGAGCAGTTCTTC	CASSLALAGGNEQFF
once	.	TRBJ2-7	TRBV29-1	TGCAGCGCTGAGGACAATCACTCCTACGAGCAGTACTTC	CSAEDNHSYEQYF
.	TRBD1	TRBJ2-3	TRBV7-9	TGTGCCAGCAGCCAAGGCGGGACAGGGGTCACAGATACGCAGTATTTT	CASSQGGTGVTDTQYF
.	.	TRBJ2-3	TRBV6-5	TGTGCCAGCACCCACCGGGACACAGATACGCAGTATTTT	CASTHRDTDTQYF
few	TRBD1	TRBJ2-2	TRBV10-3	TGTGCCACGCGCGCCGGGACAGGGAGAACCGGGGAGCTGTTTTTT	CATRAGTGRTGELFF
.	.	TRBJ2-7	TRBV5-1	TGCGCCAGCAGCTTGACACCTTCAGCCTACGAGCAGTACTTC	CASSLTPSAYEQYF
few	.	TRBJ1-5	TRBV6-5	TGTGCCAGCAGCCCTGACAGTAACAATCAGCCCCAGCATTTT	CASSPDSNNQPQHF
.	TRBD1	TRBJ2-7	TRBV10-1	TGCGCCAGCAGTCGGGACAGGGGCTACGAGCAGTACTTC	CASSRDRGYEQYF
.	.	TRBJ2-3	TRBV2	TGTGCCAGGGGGGGGGCAGGGTCAGATACGCAGTATTTT	CARGGAGSDTQYF
.	.	TRBJ2-1	TRBV7-2	TGTGCCAGCAGCCCCCAGATATCCTACAATGAGCAGTTCTTC	CASSPQISYNEQFF
.	TRBD2	TRBJ2-1	TRBV4-2	TGTGCCAGCAGCCCCTTAACAATTACTAGCGTTAATGAGCAGTTCTTC	CASSPLTITSVNEQFF
.	.	TRBJ1-1	TRBV5-1	TGCGCCAGCAGCTTGGGCGAGGGGGGGGAAGCTTTCTTT	CASSLGEGGEAFF
.	TRBD1	TRBJ2-2	TRBV2	TGTGCCAGCAGTAAGGGACAGGGCACCGGGGAGCTGTTTTTT	CASSKGQGTGELFF
once	TRBD1	TRBJ2-7	TRBV4-3	TGCGCCAGCAGCGCGACAGGGATTGGCTCCTACGAGCAGTACTTC	CASSATGIGSYEQYF
.	TRBD2	TRBJ2-3	TRBV30	TGTGCCTGGAGTGTTGGGCTAGCGGGGGGCACAGATACGCAGTATTTT	CAWSVGLAGGTDTQYF
.	.	TRBJ2-5	TRBV10-3	TGTGCCATCAGCCCCGGGGTAAGAGAGACCCAGTACTTC	CAISPGVRETQYF
.	TRBD1	TRBJ1-1	TRBV18	TGTGCCAGCTCAGGACAGGTCTCTGCTGAAGCTTTCTTT	CASSGQVSAEAFF
.	.	TRBJ1-3	TRBV5-1	TGCGCCAGCAGCTTGGATGGGGAGGGAGGAAACACCATATATTTT	CASSLDGEGGNTIYF
few	.	TRBJ2-5	TRBV7-7	TGTGCCAGCAGCTTATCAACCAGAACCGTCCAAGAGACCCAGTACTTC	CASSLSTRTVQETQYF
.	.	TRBJ1-4	TRBV28	TGTGCCAGCACCCCTGGGGGGTATGAAAAACTGTTTTTT	CASTPGGYEKLFF